Listed below are T cell receptor beta chains from one sample, sequenced in a study of blood T cells in healthy people across ages. TCRdb re-derived calls from the 5' RACE reads in MiXCR, one entry per CDR3 protein. The top ten clones hold less than 9% of a sample with hundreds of thousands of distinct CDR3 sequences, less than 25% of them seen once. The same data also went into a second study, on T cells of mothers and their children.

The sample consisted of blood. These receptor sequences come from a boy between 10 and 17 years old in good health. Each CDR3 is given with its conserved first and last residue. The D gene is left open where the match is weak. Rows may omit the clone size; those that give it use once, few, many or a size class.

J gene: TRBJ2-7
D gene: -
V gene: TRBV14
clone size: -
CDR3 DNA: TGTGCCAGCAGCCAAGTCGGACAGCCCTACGAGCAGTACTTC
CDR3 protein: CASSQVGQPYEQYF

J gene: TRBJ2-5
D gene: -
V gene: TRBV6-6
clone size: many
CDR3 DNA: TGTGCCAGCAGCCTCGTCCCGTGGGGGCGCATCCGAAACCAAGAGACCCAGTACTTC
CDR3 protein: CASSLVPWGRIRNQETQYF

J gene: TRBJ2-7
D gene: -
V gene: TRBV5-1
clone size: -
CDR3 DNA: TGCGCCAGCAGCTTGGATACCGAGCAGTACTTC
CDR3 protein: CASSLDTEQYF

J gene: TRBJ2-7
D gene: -
V gene: TRBV27
clone size: few
CDR3 DNA: TGTGCCAGCAGTGCGGGACACTTCTACGAGCAGTACTTC
CDR3 protein: CASSAGHFYEQYF

J gene: TRBJ2-1
D gene: TRBD2
V gene: TRBV20-1
clone size: -
CDR3 DNA: TGCAGTGCTCGACACAGAACCGGGACTAGGATCGATGAGCAGTTCTTC
CDR3 protein: CSARHRTGTRIDEQFF

J gene: TRBJ1-1
D gene: TRBD1
V gene: TRBV12-3/TRBV12-4
clone size: few
CDR3 DNA: TGTGCCAGCAGTTCGGGGGACAGAAACACTGAAGCTTTCTTT
CDR3 protein: CASSSGDRNTEAFF

J gene: TRBJ2-1
D gene: -
V gene: TRBV30
clone size: few
CDR3 DNA: TGTGCCTCAACCAGGGTTAACTACAATGAGCAGTTCTTC
CDR3 protein: CASTRVNYNEQFF

J gene: TRBJ2-1
D gene: TRBD1
V gene: TRBV25-1
clone size: few
CDR3 DNA: TGTGCCATCTCAGGGACAGGGGACTACAATGAGCAGTTCTTC
CDR3 protein: CAISGTGDYNEQFF

J gene: TRBJ2-2
D gene: TRBD2
V gene: TRBV18
clone size: -
CDR3 DNA: TGTGCCAGCGGCGGGAGCCGGGAGCTGTTTTTT
CDR3 protein: CASGGSRELFF

J gene: TRBJ2-7
D gene: TRBD1
V gene: TRBV28
clone size: -
CDR3 DNA: TGTGCCAGCAGTTGGACCGGGACAGGGCCTTACGAGCAGTACTTC
CDR3 protein: CASSWTGTGPYEQYF

J gene: TRBJ2-7
D gene: TRBD2
V gene: TRBV11-2
clone size: few
CDR3 DNA: TGTGCCAGCAGCCGCCGGGGACTACTCGGACTAGCGGGAGTATCAGACTCCTACGAGCAATACTTC
CDR3 protein: CASSRRGLLGLAGVSDSYEQYF

J gene: TRBJ1-4
D gene: -
V gene: TRBV27
clone size: -
CDR3 DNA: TGTGCCAGCAGTGAGGGAACGGGAAATGAAAAACTGTTTTTT
CDR3 protein: CASSEGTGNEKLFF

J gene: TRBJ1-4
D gene: TRBD1
V gene: TRBV9
clone size: few
CDR3 DNA: TGTGCCAGCAGCGTTGGACAGGCAGAAAAACTGTTTTTT
CDR3 protein: CASSVGQAEKLFF

J gene: TRBJ1-2
D gene: -
V gene: TRBV11-1
clone size: -
CDR3 DNA: TGTGCCAGCAGCTCCTCACAGGGTAGCAACTATGGCTACACCTTC
CDR3 protein: CASSSSQGSNYGYTF

J gene: TRBJ2-1
D gene: -
V gene: TRBV9
clone size: -
CDR3 DNA: TGTGCCAGCAGCGTAGAAGGGGCTAAGTCCGATGAGCAGTTCTTC
CDR3 protein: CASSVEGAKSDEQFF

J gene: TRBJ2-7
D gene: -
V gene: TRBV5-1
clone size: -
CDR3 DNA: TGCGCCAGCAGCTTGCCGACAGGTCCGGTAGCCTACGAGCAGTACTTC
CDR3 protein: CASSLPTGPVAYEQYF

J gene: TRBJ2-7
D gene: -
V gene: TRBV7-9
clone size: -
CDR3 DNA: TGTGCCAGCAGCTCCAGGGGCTACGTGCAGTACTTC
CDR3 protein: CASSSRGYVQYF

J gene: TRBJ2-3
D gene: -
V gene: TRBV12-3/TRBV12-4
clone size: -
CDR3 DNA: TGTGCCGGCAGTTTATCCGGAGATACGCAGTATTTT
CDR3 protein: CAGSLSGDTQYF

J gene: TRBJ2-3
D gene: -
V gene: TRBV7-9
clone size: many
CDR3 DNA: TGTGCCAGCAGCTTCCGAGATACGCAGTATTTT
CDR3 protein: CASSFRDTQYF

J gene: TRBJ2-7
D gene: TRBD2
V gene: TRBV29-1
clone size: few
CDR3 DNA: TGCAGCGTTGAGACTAGCGAGGGAACCTACGAGCAGTACTTC
CDR3 protein: CSVETSEGTYEQYF

J gene: TRBJ2-7
D gene: TRBD1
V gene: TRBV27
clone size: -
CDR3 DNA: TGTGCCAGCAGCCCGGGACAGATCGACGAGCAGTACTTC
CDR3 protein: CASSPGQIDEQYF

J gene: TRBJ2-1
D gene: -
V gene: TRBV9
clone size: -
CDR3 DNA: TGTGCCAGCAGCGTGAACAATGAGCAGTTCTTC
CDR3 protein: CASSVNNEQFF

J gene: TRBJ2-3
D gene: TRBD1
V gene: TRBV5-1
clone size: -
CDR3 DNA: TGCGCCAGCACCGATTCCCAGGGGGCAGATACGCAGTATTTT
CDR3 protein: CASTDSQGADTQYF

J gene: TRBJ2-2
D gene: TRBD2
V gene: TRBV5-1
clone size: once
CDR3 DNA: TGCGCCAGCAGCTTGTCCGGGACTAGCTTCACCGGGGAGCTGTTTTTT
CDR3 protein: CASSLSGTSFTGELFF

J gene: TRBJ2-1
D gene: TRBD2
V gene: TRBV3-1
clone size: few
CDR3 DNA: TGTGCCAGCAGCCGTTTTCTAGCGGACAATGAGCAGTTCTTC
CDR3 protein: CASSRFLADNEQFF

J gene: TRBJ1-2
D gene: -
V gene: TRBV20-1
clone size: -
CDR3 DNA: TGCAGTGGCCCTCCTAACAGGGCAAACTATGGCTACACCTTC
CDR3 protein: CSGPPNRANYGYTF

J gene: TRBJ2-7
D gene: -
V gene: TRBV7-2
clone size: few
CDR3 DNA: TGTGCCAGCAGCGACATGGGACTCTTCACTGAGTACGAGCAGTACTTC
CDR3 protein: CASSDMGLFTEYEQYF

J gene: TRBJ1-1
D gene: -
V gene: TRBV7-2
clone size: few
CDR3 DNA: TGTGCCAGCAGCTATTATATATCGGGGGAGCCTGAAGCTTTCTTT
CDR3 protein: CASSYYISGEPEAFF

J gene: TRBJ2-1
D gene: TRBD1
V gene: TRBV7-3
clone size: few
CDR3 DNA: TGTGCCAGCAGCTGGAGACAGGGGGAGCAGTTCTTC
CDR3 protein: CASSWRQGEQFF

J gene: TRBJ2-1
D gene: -
V gene: TRBV29-1
clone size: many
CDR3 DNA: TGCAGCGTTGAGGTGGTGGTAAATGAGCAGTTCTTC
CDR3 protein: CSVEVVVNEQFF

J gene: TRBJ2-3
D gene: -
V gene: TRBV5-1
clone size: once
CDR3 DNA: TGCGCCAGCCAATTGAACCGAGATACGCAGTATTTT
CDR3 protein: CASQLNRDTQYF

J gene: TRBJ2-5
D gene: -
V gene: TRBV24-1
clone size: -
CDR3 DNA: TGTGCCACCAGTGATCCACGAGGTCTACAGGCGTCCCAGTACTTC
CDR3 protein: CATSDPRGLQASQYF

J gene: TRBJ2-5
D gene: TRBD2
V gene: TRBV6-6
clone size: -
CDR3 DNA: TGTGCCAGCAGTTATCAGGGAGGGAATCGGGCAGAGACCCAGTACTTC
CDR3 protein: CASSYQGGNRAETQYF

J gene: TRBJ2-7
D gene: TRBD2
V gene: TRBV28
clone size: -
CDR3 DNA: TGTGCCAGCAGTTTAATGTTTTTCGGGCTAGCGGGAGTAGGGGAGCAGTACTTC
CDR3 protein: CASSLMFFGLAGVGEQYF

J gene: TRBJ2-3
D gene: TRBD2
V gene: TRBV7-3
clone size: -
CDR3 DNA: TGTGCCAGCAGCTTCTCTAGCGGGGGGGCGTGTACGCAGTATTTT
CDR3 protein: CASSFSSGGACTQYF

J gene: TRBJ2-2
D gene: -
V gene: TRBV9
clone size: -
CDR3 DNA: -
CDR3 protein: CASSVGGGNTGELVF

J gene: TRBJ2-3
D gene: -
V gene: TRBV10-3
clone size: -
CDR3 DNA: TGTGCCATCAGTGAGCCCCTAGGGCGGGTTTACACAGATACGCAGTATTTT
CDR3 protein: CAISEPLGRVYTDTQYF

J gene: TRBJ2-1
D gene: -
V gene: TRBV24-1
clone size: -
CDR3 DNA: TGTGCCACCAGTGATTTTAAATTAGGCTCCTACAATGAGCAGTTCTTC
CDR3 protein: CATSDFKLGSYNEQFF

J gene: TRBJ2-1
D gene: -
V gene: TRBV10-3
clone size: -
CDR3 DNA: TGTGCCATCAGTGAGAAGGGCTCCTACAATGAGCAGTTCTTC
CDR3 protein: CAISEKGSYNEQFF

J gene: TRBJ1-1
D gene: TRBD1
V gene: TRBV9
clone size: few
CDR3 DNA: TGTGCCAGCAGCGGACAGGGAATTAACACTGAAGCTTTCTTT
CDR3 protein: CASSGQGINTEAFF

J gene: TRBJ1-2
D gene: -
V gene: TRBV5-1
clone size: few
CDR3 DNA: TGCGCCAGCAGCTCCCAGACAACCAACTATGGCTACACCTTC
CDR3 protein: CASSSQTTNYGYTF

J gene: TRBJ2-7
D gene: TRBD1
V gene: TRBV29-1
clone size: few
CDR3 DNA: TGCAGCGTGCTCCGGGACAGGGACTACGAGCAGTACTTC
CDR3 protein: CSVLRDRDYEQYF

J gene: TRBJ2-1
D gene: -
V gene: TRBV24-1
clone size: once
CDR3 DNA: TGTGCCACCAGCTTCGACAATGAGCAGTTCTTC
CDR3 protein: CATSFDNEQFF

J gene: TRBJ1-1
D gene: -
V gene: TRBV25-1
clone size: -
CDR3 DNA: TGTGCCAGCAGTGAATACCTCTCGGATTCTAACACTGAAGCTTTCTTT
CDR3 protein: CASSEYLSDSNTEAFF

J gene: TRBJ1-2
D gene: -
V gene: TRBV7-9
clone size: few
CDR3 DNA: TGTGCCACGGACCGGGCTGATGGCTACACCTTC
CDR3 protein: CATDRADGYTF

J gene: TRBJ2-1
D gene: TRBD2
V gene: TRBV6-1
clone size: -
CDR3 DNA: TGTGCCAGCAGCCTTTTAGCGGGGGGGGCCTACAATGAGCAGTTCTTC
CDR3 protein: CASSLLAGGAYNEQFF

J gene: TRBJ1-1
D gene: TRBD1
V gene: TRBV6-6
clone size: -
CDR3 DNA: TGTGCCAGCAGTTATAGACAGGGAATAGGGCACACTGAAGCTTTCTTT
CDR3 protein: CASSYRQGIGHTEAFF

J gene: TRBJ1-1
D gene: -
V gene: TRBV6-1
clone size: -
CDR3 DNA: TGTGCCAGCAGACTCCACTCAGACACTGAAGCTTTCTTT
CDR3 protein: CASRLHSDTEAFF

J gene: TRBJ2-4
D gene: -
V gene: TRBV4-3
clone size: -
CDR3 DNA: TGCGCCAGCAGCCATTTCAGGGGTGCCAAAAACATTCAGTGCTTC
CDR3 protein: CASSHFRGAKNIQCF

J gene: TRBJ2-3
D gene: TRBD2
V gene: TRBV4-3
clone size: -
CDR3 DNA: TGCGCCAGCAGCCAAGGGACTAGCGGGAGACCAGATACGCAGTATTTT
CDR3 protein: CASSQGTSGRPDTQYF

J gene: TRBJ1-5
D gene: -
V gene: TRBV24-1
clone size: -
CDR3 DNA: TGTGCCACCAGTGATTCCCTGGACGGTAGCAATCAGCCCCAGCATTTT
CDR3 protein: CATSDSLDGSNQPQHF

J gene: TRBJ2-7
D gene: -
V gene: TRBV20-1
clone size: -
CDR3 DNA: TGCAGTGCTAGAGATCAGAGCGGTGGCTACGAGCAGTACTTC
CDR3 protein: CSARDQSGGYEQYF

J gene: TRBJ1-5
D gene: -
V gene: TRBV12-3/TRBV12-4
clone size: few
CDR3 DNA: TGTGCCAGCAAGGGGGAGGGCCTCAGCAATCAGCCCCAGCATTTT
CDR3 protein: CASKGEGLSNQPQHF

J gene: TRBJ2-7
D gene: -
V gene: TRBV6-5
clone size: few
CDR3 DNA: TGTGCCAGCAGCCTAGGGCAACTAGTAGCCGAGCAGTACTTC
CDR3 protein: CASSLGQLVAEQYF

J gene: TRBJ1-2
D gene: -
V gene: TRBV2
clone size: -
CDR3 DNA: TGTGCCAGCAGGGACGGTTCCTATGGCTACACCTTC
CDR3 protein: CASRDGSYGYTF